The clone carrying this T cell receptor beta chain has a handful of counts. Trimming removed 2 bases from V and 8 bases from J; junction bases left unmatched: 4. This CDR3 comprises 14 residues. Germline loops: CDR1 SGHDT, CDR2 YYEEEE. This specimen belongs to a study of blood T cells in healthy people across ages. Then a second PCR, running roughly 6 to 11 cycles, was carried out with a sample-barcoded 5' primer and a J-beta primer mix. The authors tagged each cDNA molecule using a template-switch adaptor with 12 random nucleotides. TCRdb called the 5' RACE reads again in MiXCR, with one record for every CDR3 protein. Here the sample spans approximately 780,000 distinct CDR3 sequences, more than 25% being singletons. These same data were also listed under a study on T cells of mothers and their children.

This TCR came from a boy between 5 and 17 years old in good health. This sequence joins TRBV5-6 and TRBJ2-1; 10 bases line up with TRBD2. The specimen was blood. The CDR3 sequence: CASSLRTSGHEQFF. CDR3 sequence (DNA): TGTGCCAGCAGCTTACGGACTAGCGGACATGAGCAGTTCTTC.